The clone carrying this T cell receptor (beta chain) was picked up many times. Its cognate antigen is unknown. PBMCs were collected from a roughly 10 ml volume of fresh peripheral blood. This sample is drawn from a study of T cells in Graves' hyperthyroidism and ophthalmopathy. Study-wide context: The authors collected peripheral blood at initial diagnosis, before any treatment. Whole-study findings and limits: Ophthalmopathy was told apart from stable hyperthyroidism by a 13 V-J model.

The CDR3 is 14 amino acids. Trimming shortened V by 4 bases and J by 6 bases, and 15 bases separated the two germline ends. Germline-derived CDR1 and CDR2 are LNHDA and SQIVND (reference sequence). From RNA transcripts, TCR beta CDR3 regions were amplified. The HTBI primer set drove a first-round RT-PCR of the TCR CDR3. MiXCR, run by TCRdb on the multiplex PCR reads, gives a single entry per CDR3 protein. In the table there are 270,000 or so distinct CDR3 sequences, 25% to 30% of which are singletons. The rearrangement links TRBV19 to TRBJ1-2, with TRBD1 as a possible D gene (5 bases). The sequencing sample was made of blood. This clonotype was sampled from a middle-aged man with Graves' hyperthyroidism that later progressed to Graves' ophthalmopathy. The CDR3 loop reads CASSTRDRTDGYTF. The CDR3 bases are TGTGCCAGTAGTACCCGGGACCGCACGGATGGCTACACCTTC.